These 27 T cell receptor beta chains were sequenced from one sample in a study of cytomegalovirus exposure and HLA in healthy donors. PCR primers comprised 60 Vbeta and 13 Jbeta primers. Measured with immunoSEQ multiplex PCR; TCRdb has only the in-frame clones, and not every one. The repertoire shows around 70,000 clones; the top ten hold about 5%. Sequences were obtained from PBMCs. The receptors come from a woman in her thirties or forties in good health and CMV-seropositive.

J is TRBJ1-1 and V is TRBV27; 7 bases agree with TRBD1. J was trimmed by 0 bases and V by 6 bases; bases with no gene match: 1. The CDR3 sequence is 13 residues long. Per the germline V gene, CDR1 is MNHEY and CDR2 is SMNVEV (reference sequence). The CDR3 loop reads CASRTGLNTEAFF. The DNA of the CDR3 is TGTGCCAGCAGGACAGGGTTGAACACTGAAGCTTTCTTT.

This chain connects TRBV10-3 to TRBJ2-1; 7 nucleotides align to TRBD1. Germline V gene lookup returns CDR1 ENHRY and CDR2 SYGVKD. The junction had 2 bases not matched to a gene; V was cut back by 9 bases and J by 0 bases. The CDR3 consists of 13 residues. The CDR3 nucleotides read TGTGCCATGACAGGGAGCTCCTACAATGAGCAGTTCTTC. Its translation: CAMTGSSYNEQFF.

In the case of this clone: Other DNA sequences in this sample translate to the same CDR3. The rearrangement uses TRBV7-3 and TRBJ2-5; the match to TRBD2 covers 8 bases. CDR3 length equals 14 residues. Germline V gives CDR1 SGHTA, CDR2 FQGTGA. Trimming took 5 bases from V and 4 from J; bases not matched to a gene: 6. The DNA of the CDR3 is TGTGCCAGCAGCAACGGGGGGGCTGGAGAGACCCAGTACTTC. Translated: CASSNGGAGETQYF.

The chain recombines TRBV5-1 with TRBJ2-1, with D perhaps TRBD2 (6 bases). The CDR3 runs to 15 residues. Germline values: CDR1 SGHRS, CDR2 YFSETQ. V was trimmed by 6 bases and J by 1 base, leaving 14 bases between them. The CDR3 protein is CASTLGTGSYNEQFF. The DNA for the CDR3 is TGCGCCAGCACCCTTGGGACTGGATCCTACAATGAGCAGTTCTTC.

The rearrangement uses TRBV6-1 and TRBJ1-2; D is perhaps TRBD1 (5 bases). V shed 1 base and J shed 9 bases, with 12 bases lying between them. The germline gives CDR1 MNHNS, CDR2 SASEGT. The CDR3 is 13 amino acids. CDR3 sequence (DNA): TGTGCCAGCAGTGAAGGGGCGGGACGAAGCTACACCTTC. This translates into CASSEGAGRSYTF.

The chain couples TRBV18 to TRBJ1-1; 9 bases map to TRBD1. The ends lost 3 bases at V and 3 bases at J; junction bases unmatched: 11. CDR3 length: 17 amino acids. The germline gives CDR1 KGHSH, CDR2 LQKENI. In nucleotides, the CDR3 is TGTGCCAGCTCACCTGGTGGGACAGGGAGGGAGGACACTGAAGCTTTCTTT. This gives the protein CASSPGGTGREDTEAFF.

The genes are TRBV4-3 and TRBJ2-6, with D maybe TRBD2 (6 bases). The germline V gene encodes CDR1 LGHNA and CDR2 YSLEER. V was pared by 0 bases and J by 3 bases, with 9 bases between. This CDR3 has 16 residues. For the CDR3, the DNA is TGCGCCAGCAGCCAAGATGCGGGGAGTGGGGCCAACGTCCTGACTTTC. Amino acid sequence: CASSQDAGSGANVLTF.

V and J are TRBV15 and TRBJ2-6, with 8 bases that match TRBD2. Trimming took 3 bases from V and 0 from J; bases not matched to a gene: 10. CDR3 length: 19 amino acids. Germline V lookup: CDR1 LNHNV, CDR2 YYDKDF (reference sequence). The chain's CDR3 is CATSRPGAGGPSGANVLTF. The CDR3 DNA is TGTGCCACCAGCAGGCCCGGGGCGGGAGGCCCCTCTGGGGCCAACGTCCTGACTTTC. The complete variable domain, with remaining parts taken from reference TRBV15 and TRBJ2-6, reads DAMVIQNPRYQVTQFGKPVTLSCSQTLNHNVMYWYQQKSSQAPKLLFHYYDKDFNNEADTPDNFQSRRPNTSFCFLDIRSPGLGDTAMYLCATSRPGAGGPSGANVLTFGAGSRLTVL.

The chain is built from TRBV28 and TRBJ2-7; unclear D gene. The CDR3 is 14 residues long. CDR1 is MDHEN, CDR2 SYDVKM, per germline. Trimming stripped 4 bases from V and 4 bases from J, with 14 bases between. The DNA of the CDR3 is TGTGCCAGCAGTTCAATCTATGGTCCATACGAGCAGTACTTC. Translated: CASSSIYGPYEQYF.

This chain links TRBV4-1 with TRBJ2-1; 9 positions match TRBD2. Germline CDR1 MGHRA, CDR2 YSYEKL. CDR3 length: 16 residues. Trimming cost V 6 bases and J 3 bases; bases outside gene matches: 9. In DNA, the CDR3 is TGCGCCAGCAGACTCGGTAGCGGGGGCGACTACAATGAGCAGTTCTTC. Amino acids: CASRLGSGGDYNEQFF.

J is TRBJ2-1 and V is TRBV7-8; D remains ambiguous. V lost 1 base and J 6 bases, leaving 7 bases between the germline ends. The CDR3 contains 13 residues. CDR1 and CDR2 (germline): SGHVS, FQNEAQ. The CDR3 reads CASSLGRSNEQFF. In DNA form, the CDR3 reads TGTGCCAGCAGCTTAGGCCGCAGCAATGAGCAGTTCTTC.

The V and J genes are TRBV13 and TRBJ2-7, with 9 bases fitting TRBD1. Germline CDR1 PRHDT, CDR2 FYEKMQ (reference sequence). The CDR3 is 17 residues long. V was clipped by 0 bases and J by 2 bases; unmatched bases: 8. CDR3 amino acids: CASSLGVDRGQTYEQYF. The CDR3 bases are TGTGCCAGCAGCTTAGGCGTGGACAGGGGCCAAACCTACGAGCAGTACTTC.

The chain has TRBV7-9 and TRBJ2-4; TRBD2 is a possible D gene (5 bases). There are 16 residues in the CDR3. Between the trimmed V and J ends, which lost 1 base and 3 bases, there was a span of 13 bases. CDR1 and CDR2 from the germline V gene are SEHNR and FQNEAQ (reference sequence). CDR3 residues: CASSLGVLGGKNIQYF. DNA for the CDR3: TGTGCCAGCAGCTTAGGAGTTTTAGGAGGCAAAAACATTCAGTACTTC.

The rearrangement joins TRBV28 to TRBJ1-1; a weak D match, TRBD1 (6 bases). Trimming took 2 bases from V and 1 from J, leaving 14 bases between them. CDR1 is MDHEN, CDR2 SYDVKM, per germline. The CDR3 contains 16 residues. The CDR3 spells CASSLVGGLGNTEAFF. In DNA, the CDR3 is TGTGCCAGCAGTTTAGTGGGGGGGCTGGGGAACACTGAAGCTTTCTTT.

The CDR3 reads CASSPGGRSYNEQFF. CDR3 sequence (DNA): TGTGCCAGCAGCCCCGGGGGGCGGTCCTACAATGAGCAGTTCTTC. The chain recombines TRBV5-4 with TRBJ2-1; D is perhaps TRBD2 (7 bases). Germline V gene sequence: CDR1 SGHNT, CDR2 YYREEE (reference sequence). V gave up 4 bases and J gave up 1 base, with 12 bases separating them. This CDR3 contains 15 residues. The full variable domain, rest sourced from reference TRBV5-4 and TRBJ2-1, is ETGVTQSPTHLIKTRGQQVTLRCSSQSGHNTVSWYQQALGQGPQFIFQYYREEENGRGNFPPRFSGLQFPNYSSELNVNALELDDSALYLCASSPGGRSYNEQFFGPGTRLTVL.

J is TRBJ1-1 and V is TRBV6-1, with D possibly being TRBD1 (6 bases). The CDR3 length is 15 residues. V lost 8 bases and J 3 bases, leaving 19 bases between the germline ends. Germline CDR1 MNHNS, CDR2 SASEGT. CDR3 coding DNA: TGTGCCAGCGGAACCAGAACAGGGAGGGACACTGAAGCTTTCTTT. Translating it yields CASGTRTGRDTEAFF.

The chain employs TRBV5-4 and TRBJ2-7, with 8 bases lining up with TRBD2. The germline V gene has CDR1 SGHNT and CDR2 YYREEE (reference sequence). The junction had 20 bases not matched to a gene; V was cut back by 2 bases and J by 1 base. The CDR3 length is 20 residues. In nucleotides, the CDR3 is TGTGCCAGCAGCTTTTTTTTAGGTAAAAAGGGACTAGATGAGTCCTACGAGCAGTACTTC. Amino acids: CASSFFLGKKGLDESYEQYF.

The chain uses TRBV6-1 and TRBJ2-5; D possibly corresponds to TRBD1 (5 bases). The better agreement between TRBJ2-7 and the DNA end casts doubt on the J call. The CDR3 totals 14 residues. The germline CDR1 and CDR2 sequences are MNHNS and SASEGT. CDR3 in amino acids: CASSEVRGSDEQYF. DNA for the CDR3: TGTGCCAGCAGTGAAGTAAGGGGTTCAGACGAGCAGTACTTC.

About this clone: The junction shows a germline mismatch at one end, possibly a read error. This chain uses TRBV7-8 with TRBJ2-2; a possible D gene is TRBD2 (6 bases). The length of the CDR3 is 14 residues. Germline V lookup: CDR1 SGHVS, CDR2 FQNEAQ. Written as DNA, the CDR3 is TGTGCCAGCAGCCCGCGACAGTCTACCGGGGGGCTGTTTTTT. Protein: CASSPRQSTGGLFF. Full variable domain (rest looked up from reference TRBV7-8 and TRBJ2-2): GAGVSQSPRYKVAKRGQDVALRCDPISGHVSLFWYQQALGQGPEFLTYFQNEAQLDKSGLPSDRFFAERPEGSVSTLKIQRTQQEDSAVYLCASSPRQSTGGLFFGEGSRLTVL.

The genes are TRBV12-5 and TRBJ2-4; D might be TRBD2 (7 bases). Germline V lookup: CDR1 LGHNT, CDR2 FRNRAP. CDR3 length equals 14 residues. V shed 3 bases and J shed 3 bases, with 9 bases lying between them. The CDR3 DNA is TGTGCTAGTGGTTTAGGGGGGGGCAAAAACATTCAGTACTTC. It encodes CASGLGGGKNIQYF.

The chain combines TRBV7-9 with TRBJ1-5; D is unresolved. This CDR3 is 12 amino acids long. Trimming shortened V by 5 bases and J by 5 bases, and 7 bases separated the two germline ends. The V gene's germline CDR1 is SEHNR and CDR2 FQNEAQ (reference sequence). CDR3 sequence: CASSNGDQPQHF. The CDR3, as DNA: TGTGCCAGCAGCAACGGAGATCAGCCCCAGCATTTT.

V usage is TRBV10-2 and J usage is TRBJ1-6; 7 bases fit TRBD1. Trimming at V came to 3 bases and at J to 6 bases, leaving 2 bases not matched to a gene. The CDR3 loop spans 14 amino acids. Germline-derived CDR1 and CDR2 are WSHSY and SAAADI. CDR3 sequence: CASSDYRGNSPLHF. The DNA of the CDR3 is TGCGCCAGCAGTGATTACAGGGGTAATTCACCCCTCCACTTT.

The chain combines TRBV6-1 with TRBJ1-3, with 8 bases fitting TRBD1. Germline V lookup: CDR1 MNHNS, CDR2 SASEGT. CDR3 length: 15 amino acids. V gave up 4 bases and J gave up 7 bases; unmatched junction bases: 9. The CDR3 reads CASSGGQGRVNTIYF. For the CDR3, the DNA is TGTGCCAGCAGTGGCGGACAGGGCAGGGTTAACACCATATATTTT.

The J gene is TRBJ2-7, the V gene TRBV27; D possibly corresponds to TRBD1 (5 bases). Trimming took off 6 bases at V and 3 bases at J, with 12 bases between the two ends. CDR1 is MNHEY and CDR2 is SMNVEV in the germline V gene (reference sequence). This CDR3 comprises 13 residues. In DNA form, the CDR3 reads TGTGCCAGCAGCGGCGCAGGGTACTACGAGCAGTACTTC. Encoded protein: CASSGAGYYEQYF.

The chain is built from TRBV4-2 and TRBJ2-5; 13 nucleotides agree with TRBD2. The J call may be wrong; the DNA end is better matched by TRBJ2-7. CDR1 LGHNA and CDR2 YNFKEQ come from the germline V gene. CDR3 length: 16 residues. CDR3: CASSQELAGGPYEQYF. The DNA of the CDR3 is TGTGCCAGCAGCCAGGAACTAGCGGGGGGGCCCTACGAGCAGTACTTC.

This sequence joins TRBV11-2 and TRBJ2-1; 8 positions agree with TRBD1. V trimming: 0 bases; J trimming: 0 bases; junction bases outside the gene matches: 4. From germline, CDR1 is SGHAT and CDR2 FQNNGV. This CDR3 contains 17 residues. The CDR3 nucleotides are TGTGCCAGCAGCTTAGAGGCAGGGGGCTTCTCCTACAATGAGCAGTTCTTC. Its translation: CASSLEAGGFSYNEQFF.

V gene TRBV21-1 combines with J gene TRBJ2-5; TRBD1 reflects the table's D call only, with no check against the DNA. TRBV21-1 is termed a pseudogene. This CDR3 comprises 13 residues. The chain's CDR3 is CASLTRVQETQYF. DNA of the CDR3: TGTGCCAGCTTGACCAGGGTTCAAGAGACCCAGTACTTC.